The rows below give T cell receptor beta chains drawn from one sample of a study of T cells after yellow fever vaccination. A single record per CDR3 protein comes from TCRdb applying MiXCR to the 5' RACE reads. The repertoire has about 320,000 distinct CDR3 sequences, approximately 13% of them found once; the top ten carry approximately 3.4%. Sequenced material: CD4+ T cells sorted from PBMCs, taken 15 days after the yellow fever booster vaccination. These receptors were collected from a man aged 18 to 30 who received the YFV17D yellow fever vaccine. CDR3s include the opening cysteine and the closing phenylalanine or tryptophan. Fields, in order: V gene, J gene, CDR3 length, clone size, D gene, CDR3 DNA, CDR3 protein. The D gene is left open where the match is weak. Part of the rows lack a size; the others show once, few, many or a class for expanded clones.

TRBV4-3	TRBJ2-4	15	-	-	TGCGCCAGCAGCCAAGTTCCCTTAGCCAAAAACATTCAGTACTTC	CASSQVPLAKNIQYF
TRBV25-1	TRBJ1-5	14	many	-	TGTGCCAGCAGTGGGCGGTGGCCAAATCAGCCCCAGCATTTT	CASSGRWPNQPQHF
TRBV7-6	TRBJ1-1	13	-	-	TGTGCCAGCAGCTCGGACATAGACTCTGAAGCTTTCTTT	CASSSDIDSEAFF
TRBV29-1	TRBJ2-3	14	few	TRBD2	TGCAGCGTTGCTAGCGGGGGCTACACAGATACGCAGTATTTT	CSVASGGYTDTQYF
TRBV12-3/TRBV12-4	TRBJ2-2	15	few	TRBD2	TGTGCCAGCAGTTTTAGGACTAGCTACACCGGGGAGCTGTTTTTT	CASSFRTSYTGELFF
TRBV5-1	TRBJ2-1	14	many	-	TGCGCCAGCAGCTTCCCGAACTTTCAGAATGAGCAGTTCTTC	CASSFPNFQNEQFF
TRBV12-3/TRBV12-4	TRBJ2-2	15	-	TRBD1	TGTGCCAGCAGTAAAGGGGGCGGGAACACCGGGGAGCTGTTTTTT	CASSKGGGNTGELFF
TRBV27	TRBJ1-5	18	many	-	TGTGCCAGCAGTCCCCCGGGGGCCCTACTTCTTGGGAATCAGCCCCAGCATTTT	CASSPPGALLLGNQPQHF
TRBV7-2	TRBJ1-1	16	many	-	TGTGCCAGCAGCCCTCGGGGTACCGGGATGAACACTGAAGCTTTCTTT	CASSPRGTGMNTEAFF
TRBV28	TRBJ2-5	14	few	TRBD1	TGTGCCAGCAGAGAAGGGGGCGGTCAAGAGACCCAGTACTTC	CASREGGGQETQYF
TRBV28	TRBJ1-1	14	few	TRBD1	TGTGCCAGCAGACTTACAGGGGTGTGGACTGAAGCTTTCTTT	CASRLTGVWTEAFF
TRBV4-1	TRBJ1-2	16	few	TRBD1	TGCGCCAGCAGCCAAGACAGGGGGCGGTATTACTATGGCTACACCTTC	CASSQDRGRYYYGYTF
TRBV5-1	TRBJ2-5	14	-	TRBD2	TGCGCCAGCAGCTCGTCTAGCGGGGAATGGACCCAGTACTTC	CASSSSSGEWTQYF
TRBV7-2	TRBJ1-4	16	-	TRBD1	TGTGCCAGCAGCTTAAGGGGGGACAGCAGTAATGAAAAACTGTTTTTT	CASSLRGDSSNEKLFF
TRBV7-2	TRBJ2-7	16	-	-	TGTGCCAGCAGCCTTAACCCCCCAACAGTACGACCCGAGCAGTACTTC	CASSLNPPTVRPEQYF
TRBV6-2/TRBV6-3	TRBJ1-2	14	-	-	TGTGCCAGCAGTACGCGACTGGACTTCTATGGCTACACCTTC	CASSTRLDFYGYTF
TRBV5-1	TRBJ1-1	16	few	TRBD1	TGCGCCAGCAGCTCCGGATACAGGGGAAGGAACACTGAAGCTTTCTTT	CASSSGYRGRNTEAFF
TRBV9	TRBJ1-5	14	-	-	TGTGCCAGCAGCGTAGGGGGCCTGGATCAGCCCCAGCATTTT	CASSVGGLDQPQHF
TRBV7-2	TRBJ1-2	12	-	-	TGTGCCAGCAGCTTACTACAATCCGGCTACACCTTC	CASSLLQSGYTF
TRBV10-1	TRBJ1-1	13	-	-	TGCGCCAGCAGTGGACAGAGGTACACTGAAGCTTTCTTT	CASSGQRYTEAFF
TRBV9	TRBJ2-6	16	-	TRBD1	TGTGCCAGCAGCGTGACAGGGAGCTCTGGGGCCAACGTCCTGACTTTC	CASSVTGSSGANVLTF
TRBV12-3/TRBV12-4	TRBJ2-5	13	few	-	TGTGCCAGCAGCCGGGGTTGGGGAGAGACCCAGTACTTC	CASSRGWGETQYF
TRBV7-2	TRBJ2-7	12	-	-	TGTGCCAGCAGCCGCCCTCCCTACGAGCAGTACTTC	CASSRPPYEQYF
TRBV24-1	TRBJ2-5	16	-	-	TGTGCCACCAGTGATCCCAGATTTGAAGGGGTCGAGACCCAGTACTTC	CATSDPRFEGVETQYF
TRBV5-4	TRBJ2-3	16	-	TRBD2	TGTGCCAGCAGGGATAGACTAGCGGGGGATACAGATACGCAGTATTTT	CASRDRLAGDTDTQYF
TRBV3-1	TRBJ2-1	15	-	-	TGTGCCAGCAGCCAACTAACAGGAACCTACAATGAGCAGTTCTTC	CASSQLTGTYNEQFF
TRBV20-1	TRBJ2-3	13	few	-	TGCAGTGTAGCAGGTCTGAGCACAGATACGCAGTATTTT	CSVAGLSTDTQYF
TRBV3-1	TRBJ1-5	17	-	-	TGTGCCAGCAGCCATTCAAGCGAACAGGGCGCGAGAGGGCCCCAGCATTTT	CASSHSSEQGARGPQHF
TRBV10-3	TRBJ1-5	13	few	-	TGTGCCATCAGTGTTGACCTCAATCAGCCCCAGCATTTT	CAISVDLNQPQHF
TRBV5-1	TRBJ2-1	11	few	-	TGCGCCAGCAGCTTGCGGACTGAGCAGTTCTTC	CASSLRTEQFF
TRBV15	TRBJ2-5	16	few	-	TGTGCCACCAGCAGACCAGTTCAGGGTAATTCAGAGACCCAGTACTTC	CATSRPVQGNSETQYF
TRBV3-1	TRBJ2-6	16	few	-	TGTGCCAGCAGCCAAGATGCCCAGGGGGGGGCCAACGTCCTGACTTTC	CASSQDAQGGANVLTF
TRBV18	TRBJ1-3	16	-	-	TGTGCCAGCTCACCGGGTACAGCGTTCTCTGGAAACACCATATATTTT	CASSPGTAFSGNTIYF
TRBV20-1	TRBJ1-1	13	-	-	TGCAGTGCTAGCGGTCCGCCCGCCACTGAAGCTTTCTTT	CSASGPPATEAFF
TRBV7-3	TRBJ2-3	15	-	-	TGTGCCAGCAGCCCCCCGGGACAAGGCACAGATACGCAGTATTTT	CASSPPGQGTDTQYF
TRBV15	TRBJ2-7	15	few	TRBD1	TGTGCCACCAGCAGAGCGGGACAGACCTCCTACGAGCAGTACTTC	CATSRAGQTSYEQYF
TRBV4-3	TRBJ1-6	13	-	TRBD1	TGCGCCAACCCGACAGGGAGGGGTTCACCCCTCCACTTT	CANPTGRGSPLHF
TRBV7-3	TRBJ2-5	13	many	-	TGTGCCAGCAGCTTCAACAGACAAGAGACCCAGTACTTC	CASSFNRQETQYF
TRBV12-3/TRBV12-4	TRBJ1-2	12	few	TRBD1	TGTGCCAGCAGCCTCGGACAGGGAAGCTACACCTTC	CASSLGQGSYTF
TRBV5-5	TRBJ1-4	13	-	-	TGTGCCAGCAGCTCCGAAACCAGCGGAAAACTGTTTTTT	CASSSETSGKLFF
TRBV7-2	TRBJ1-6	14	few	-	TGTGCCAGCAGCTCCCACAGGGCTGACTCACCCCTCCACTTT	CASSSHRADSPLHF
TRBV4-2	TRBJ2-3	21	many	TRBD2	TGTGCCAGCAGCCAAGATGGGACCCGGGTAGCGAAGCGGGGGAGATCAGATACGCAGTATTTT	CASSQDGTRVAKRGRSDTQYF
TRBV4-2	TRBJ2-1	14	-	-	TGTGCCAGCAGCCGGCCTGCGAAGGACAATGAGCAGTTCTTC	CASSRPAKDNEQFF
TRBV6-5	TRBJ2-7	14	-	-	TGTGCCAGCAGTTACGCTGGGCCCAACTACGAGCAGTACTTC	CASSYAGPNYEQYF
TRBV29-1	TRBJ2-7	13	-	-	TGCAGCGTTGAGTTCCCCGGGACCTACGAGCAGTACTTC	CSVEFPGTYEQYF
TRBV9	TRBJ1-1	13	many	-	TGTGCCAGCAGCGTAGAAGCAGGGCGCGAAGCTTTCTTT	CASSVEAGREAFF
TRBV5-6	TRBJ2-6	18	few	-	TGTGCCAGCAGCTTGGTGCTAAATCTTAACTCTGGGGCCAACGTCCTGACTTTC	CASSLVLNLNSGANVLTF
TRBV7-2	TRBJ1-6	16	-	-	TGTGCCAGCACCCTCTCTACGGGTTCCTATAATTCACCCCTCCACTTT	CASTLSTGSYNSPLHF
TRBV6-5	TRBJ2-2	15	few	TRBD2	TGTGCCAGCAGTCCCCGGGAGGGGATCACCGGGGAGCTGTTTTTT	CASSPREGITGELFF
TRBV18	TRBJ2-3	15	-	-	TGTGCCAGCTCACCCGTAGCGGAACCCACAGATACGCAGTATTTT	CASSPVAEPTDTQYF
TRBV2	TRBJ2-5	15	many	-	TGTGCCAGCAACCTTGCCCGGTCATACCAAGAGACCCAGTACTTC	CASNLARSYQETQYF
TRBV12-3/TRBV12-4	TRBJ1-2	13	-	-	TGTGCCAGCAGTCCTTATACTCAGGGAGGCTACACCTTC	CASSPYTQGGYTF
TRBV5-8	TRBJ2-1	12	-	-	TGTGCCAGCAGCCCCTGGGGAGGAGAGCAGTTCTTC	CASSPWGGEQFF
TRBV5-1	TRBJ1-4	15	-	-	TGCGCCAGCAGCTTGATGGACCACCGGGATGAAAAACTGTTTTTT	CASSLMDHRDEKLFF
TRBV9	TRBJ1-1	14	few	-	TGTGCCAGCAGCGGTGGACAGATGAACACTGAAGCTTTCTTT	CASSGGQMNTEAFF